One sample yielded the 4 T cell receptor beta chains listed below, sequenced in a study of OX40 agonist ivuxolimab in advanced cancers. The protocol was immunoSEQ multiplex PCR, while the TCRdb copy is restricted to in-frame clones and leaves out a portion. This table has 13,000 to 15,000 clones, approximately 80% appearing once. The material sequenced was CD4+ or CD8+ T cells sorted from blood, taken in a trial of the OX40 agonist ivuxolimab. The receptors stem from an adult with an advanced solid tumor such as melanoma, head and neck, liver or kidney cancer.

The rearrangement uses TRBV7-9 and TRBJ1-1; perhaps TRBD1 as D (6 bases). CDR1 is SEHNR and CDR2 is FQNEAQ in the germline V gene (reference sequence). The CDR3 sequence is 12 residues long. V was clipped by 0 bases and J by 8 bases, with 7 bases between them. CDR3 amino acids: CASSLAGTEAFF. CDR3 DNA sequence: TGTGCCAGCAGCTTAGCGGGGACAGAAGCTTTCTTT.

The genes are TRBV2 and TRBJ2-5; D remains unclear. The CDR3 is 10 amino acids. V was cut by 8 bases and J by 4 bases, with 5 bases left in between. CDR1 is SNHLY and CDR2 is FYNNEI in the germline V gene. The CDR3 spells CASLRETQYF. The CDR3 DNA sequence: TGTGCCAGCTTGCGAGAGACCCAGTACTTC.

The chain joins TRBV9 to TRBJ1-2; 7 bases align to TRBD1. The junction had 15 bases not matched to a gene; V was cut back by 4 bases and J by 6 bases. Germline V CDR1 and CDR2: SGDLS, YYNGEE. The CDR3 loop spans 16 amino acids. CDR3 sequence reads: CASSTRLLLGTDGYTF. The CDR3 DNA reads as TGTGCCAGCAGCACCCGTCTTTTACTCGGGACAGATGGCTACACCTTC. The whole variable domain, filled in from reference TRBV9 and TRBJ1-2, reads DSGVTQTPKHLITATGQRVTLRCSPRSGDLSVYWYQQSLDQGLQFLIQYYNGEERAKGNILERFSAQQFPDLHSELNLSSLELGDSALYFCASSTRLLLGTDGYTFGSGTRLTVV.

The J gene is TRBJ1-1, the V gene TRBV19; D is unclear. Germline loops: CDR1 LNHDA, CDR2 SQIVND (reference sequence). The CDR3 spans 15 residues. V was shortened by 3 bases and J by 0 bases, with 11 bases between the two germline ends. For the CDR3, the DNA is TGTGCCAGTAGTATTATGGGGATACTGAACACTGAAGCTTTCTTT. This gives the protein CASSIMGILNTEAFF.